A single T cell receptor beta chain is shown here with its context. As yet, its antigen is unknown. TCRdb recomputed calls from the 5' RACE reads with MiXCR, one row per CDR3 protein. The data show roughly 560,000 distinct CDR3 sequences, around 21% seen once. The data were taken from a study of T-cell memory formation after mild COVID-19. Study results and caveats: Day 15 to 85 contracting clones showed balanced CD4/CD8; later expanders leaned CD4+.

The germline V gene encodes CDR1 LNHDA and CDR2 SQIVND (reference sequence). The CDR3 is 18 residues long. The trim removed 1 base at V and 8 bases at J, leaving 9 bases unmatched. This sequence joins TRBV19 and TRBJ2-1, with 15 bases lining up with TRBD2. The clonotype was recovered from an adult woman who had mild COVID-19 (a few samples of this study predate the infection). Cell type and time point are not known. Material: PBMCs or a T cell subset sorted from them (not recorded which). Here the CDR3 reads CASSIGTSGRAHGDEQFF. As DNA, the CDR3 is TGTGCCAGTAGTATAGGGACTAGCGGGAGGGCCCATGGAGATGAGCAGTTCTTC. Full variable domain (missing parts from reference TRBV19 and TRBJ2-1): DGGITQSPKYLFRKEGQNVTLSCEQNLNHDAMYWYRQDPGQGLRLIYYSQIVNDFQKGDIAEGYSVSREKKESFPLTVTSAQKNPTAFYLCASSIGTSGRAHGDEQFFGPGTRLTVL.